Given below is one T cell receptor (beta chain) in context. Its antigen is not identified. The second PCR ran roughly 6 to 12 cycles with a sample-barcoded 5' primer and J-beta primers. TCRdb itself ran the 5' RACE reads through MiXCR, one entry per CDR3 protein. The sample consists of around 1.7 million distinct CDR3 sequences, about 28% of them appearing once. The data were taken from a study of blood T cells in healthy people across ages. Broader study findings: Age brought a roughly linear fall in TCR beta diversity measured per million T cells. Among long-lived donors, naive CD4+ cells were more numerous and diversity higher than in aged donors. Unknown donor CMV status possibly confounded expanded clonotype changes.

The CDR3 covers 15 residues. V shed 4 bases, J shed 3 bases, and the junction held 6 bases outside the gene matches. Sequencing input: blood. The receptor was isolated from a woman in her 30s in good health. The rearrangement joins TRBV12-3 or TRBV12-4 to TRBJ2-7, with 10 positions matching TRBD2. The CDR3 reads CASSSSSGGNYEQYF. As DNA, the CDR3 is TGTGCCAGCAGTTCCTCTAGCGGGGGTAACTACGAGCAGTACTTC.